Shown below are 26 T cell receptor beta chains from a single sample sequenced in a study of radiotherapy plus CTLA-4 blockade in lung cancer. TCRdb keeps only in-frame clones here, not all; method: immunoSEQ multiplex PCR. The data show over 60,000 clones, approximately 86% seen once. The sample here was peripheral blood, taken from a patient treated with radiotherapy plus ipilimumab. These receptors were obtained from a human donor with non-small cell lung cancer who had stable disease on radiotherapy plus ipilimumab.

The genes are TRBV18 and TRBJ2-1; D remains ambiguous. V was trimmed by 1 base and J by 0 bases, leaving 13 bases between them. Germline values: CDR1 KGHSH, CDR2 LQKENI. This CDR3 contains 17 residues. The CDR3 DNA sequence: TGTGCCAGCTCACCACGCAGCGCACTGAGCTCCTACAATGAGCAGTTCTTC. Its translation is CASSPRSALSSYNEQFF.

J is TRBJ1-2 and V is TRBV6-5; tentatively, D is TRBD1 (5 bases). CDR3 length equals 14 residues. V lost 6 bases to trimming and J lost 1 base, with 12 bases between them. Per the germline V gene, CDR1 is MNHEY and CDR2 is SVGAGI. The CDR3 loop is CASSPTAFNYGYTF. CDR3 DNA: TGTGCCAGCAGCCCGACAGCGTTTAACTATGGCTACACCTTC.

V usage is TRBV30 and J usage is TRBJ1-6, with 7 bases matching TRBD1. CDR1 is GTSNPN and CDR2 is SVGIG in the germline V gene (reference sequence). Trimming at V came to 8 bases and at J to 5 bases, leaving 6 bases not matched to a gene. The CDR3 covers 13 residues. The CDR3 DNA sequence: TGTGCCGGGCAGGGACAGCATAATTCACCCCTCCACTTT. It encodes CAGQGQHNSPLHF.

The chain recombines TRBV28 with TRBJ2-5; 11 bases are shared with TRBD1. The CDR3 is 15 amino acids. Germline CDR1 reads MDHEN; CDR2 reads SYDVKM. V was pared by 2 bases and J by 5 bases, with 4 bases of the junction left unmatched. CDR3 region: CASSLRGTGGETQYF. Written as DNA, the CDR3 is TGTGCCAGCAGTTTAAGGGGGACAGGGGGGGAGACCCAGTACTTC.

This chain links TRBV2 with TRBJ2-7; no clear D. This CDR3 region has 14 residues. CDR1 SNHLY and CDR2 FYNNEI come from the germline V gene. Trimming pared 3 bases from V and 4 bases from J, leaving 13 bases between. The CDR3 DNA follows: TGTGCCAGCAGTGATAGAAACGTTAGATACGAGCAGTACTTC. It translates to CASSDRNVRYEQYF.

The CDR3 DNA is TGTGCCAGCAGCTTGGGTGCGGGAACTGGAAACACCATATATTTT. Translated, it gives CASSLGAGTGNTIYF. This sequence joins TRBV5-7 and TRBJ1-3; D uncertain. TRBV5-7 is given ORF status, its function remaining uncertain. This CDR3 contains 15 residues. Trimming took 0 bases from V and 2 from J, leaving 9 bases between them.

The chain carries TRBV19 and TRBJ2-7, with 9 bases that match TRBD2. V shed 0 bases and J 5 bases; nucleotides not matched to a gene: 5. The CDR3 has 15 residues. Germline CDR1 reads LNHDA; CDR2 reads SQIVND (reference sequence). This CDR3 is CASSIEKAGGHEQYF. The CDR3 DNA reads as TGTGCCAGTAGTATAGAGAAAGCGGGAGGCCACGAGCAGTACTTC. Supplemented by reference TRBV19 and TRBJ2-7, the full variable domain reads DGGITQSPKYLFRKEGQNVTLSCEQNLNHDAMYWYRQDPGQGLRLIYYSQIVNDFQKGDIAEGYSVSREKKESFPLTVTSAQKNPTAFYLCASSIEKAGGHEQYFGPGTRLTVT.

The V gene is TRBV6-6, the J gene TRBJ2-5; possibly TRBD1 for D (5 bases). Germline values: CDR1 MNHNY, CDR2 SVGAGI (reference sequence). The V and J ends lost 10 bases and 7 bases respectively, with 28 bases between them. The CDR3 runs 16 residues. CDR3 bases: TGTGCCACCGTCCCGTATGCTGACTCCACCCAGGGGACCCAGTACTTC. Its translation: CATVPYADSTQGTQYF.

The rearrangement links TRBV7-6 to TRBJ1-2; D not certain. Germline V gives CDR1 SGHVS, CDR2 FNYEAQ. The CDR3 covers 15 residues. V lost 0 bases and J 8 bases, leaving 16 bases between the germline ends. CDR3: CASSLAAERMNGYTF. The CDR3 DNA is TGTGCCAGCAGCTTAGCGGCGGAGAGGATGAACGGCTACACCTTC.

The chain combines TRBV5-1 with TRBJ2-7; maybe TRBD1 (5 bases). V was shortened by 3 bases and J by 5 bases, with 9 bases between the two germline ends. The germline V gene has CDR1 SGHRS and CDR2 YFSETQ. This CDR3 comprises 12 residues. Here the CDR3 DNA reads TGCGCCAGCAGCTCTCAAGGGGACGAGCAGTACTTC. Encoded protein: CASSSQGDEQYF. Together with reference TRBV5-1 and TRBJ2-7, the CDR3 gives the full variable domain: KAGVTQTPRYLIKTRGQQVTLSCSPISGHRSVSWYQQTPGQGLQFLFEYFSETQRNKGNFPGRFSGRQFSNSRSEMNVSTLELGDSALYLCASSSQGDEQYFGPGTRLTVT.

The sample holds a few counts of this clone. This chain joins TRBV5-4 and TRBJ2-7; 7 bases are shared with TRBD2. Germline assignment: CDR1 SGHNT and CDR2 YYREEE (reference sequence). V lost 1 base and J lost 9; bases outside the gene matches: 13. The CDR3 totals 15 residues. The CDR3: CASSLPVGRELVQYF. The CDR3 coding sequence is TGTGCCAGCAGCTTGCCCGTGGGGCGGGAGCTGGTGCAGTACTTC.

V and J are TRBV2 and TRBJ2-7; D possibly matches TRBD1 or TRBD2 (6 bases each). The CDR3 sequence is 14 residues long. The V gene lost 4 bases and the J gene lost 2 bases, with 12 bases spanning the gap. Germline assignment: CDR1 SNHLY and CDR2 FYNNEI. The DNA of the CDR3 is TGTGCCAGCAGTGTTAAGGGGGGACCCTACGAGCAGTACTTC. As protein: CASSVKGGPYEQYF.

This chain joins TRBV21-1 and TRBJ1-1; the table names TRBD1, a call not compared with the DNA. TRBV21-1 is a recognized pseudogene. This CDR3 is 16 amino acids long. This chain's CDR3 is CASSKDRVEPNTEAFF. CDR3 coding DNA: TGTGCCAGCAGCAAAGACAGGGTAGAACCCAACACTGAAGCTTTCTTT.

The rearrangement links TRBV6-1 to TRBJ1-5, with unresolved D. The V end lost 3 bases, the J end lost 7 bases, and 16 bases lay between the germline ends. CDR3 length equals 15 residues. The germline CDR1 and CDR2 sequences are MNHNS and SASEGT. CDR3 DNA: TGTGCCAGCAGTGACCCCTCAGGAGTCAGCCAGCCCCAGCATTTT. Translated: CASSDPSGVSQPQHF.

This rearrangement joins TRBV27 to TRBJ1-6, with a possible D match to TRBD1 (5 bases). Trimming removed 0 bases at V and 9 bases at J, with 18 bases between. The CDR3 extends over 17 amino acids. The germline V gene encodes CDR1 MNHEY and CDR2 SMNVEV (reference sequence). The CDR3 region is CASSLSQRGATVSPLHF. The CDR3 region has the DNA TGTGCCAGCAGTTTATCCCAGCGCGGTGCGACAGTTTCACCCCTCCACTTT.

The chain has TRBV19 and TRBJ2-4; tentative D call: TRBD1 (6 bases). The CDR3 is 16 residues long. V was cut by 4 bases and J by 0 bases, with 13 bases left in between. In germline, CDR1 is LNHDA, CDR2 SQIVND (reference sequence). The CDR3 reads CASSTGTPVAKNIQYF. The CDR3 region has the DNA TGTGCCAGTAGTACGGGGACACCGGTAGCCAAAAACATTCAGTACTTC.

The chain couples TRBV2 to TRBJ1-4; no reliable D call. The CDR3 totals 11 residues. Trimming removed 6 bases from V and 14 bases from J, with 13 bases in between. Germline assignment: CDR1 SNHLY and CDR2 FYNNEI. CDR3 residues: CASRSEGRLFF. CDR3 coding DNA: TGTGCCAGCAGATCAGAGGGTAGGCTGTTTTTT.

V usage is TRBV7-8 and J usage is TRBJ2-1; possibly TRBD2 for D (5 bases). CDR1 and CDR2 from the germline V gene are SGHVS and FQNEAQ. There are 12 residues in the CDR3. With 5 bases removed from V and 10 bases from J, the gap between germline ends came to 12 bases. The CDR3 DNA sequence: TGTGCCAGCAGCCGTCGGACTCAGGAGCAGTTCTTC. Translation gives CASSRRTQEQFF.

The J gene is TRBJ1-2, the V gene TRBV19; 8 nucleotides match TRBD1. CDR1 is LNHDA and CDR2 is SQIVND in the germline V gene (reference sequence). This CDR3 contains 15 residues. Losses at the gene ends were 6 bases for V and 4 bases for J; bases not matched to a gene: 10. The CDR3 sequence: CASSPTGQDFYGYTF. In DNA form, the CDR3 reads TGTGCCAGTAGCCCCACGGGACAGGACTTCTATGGCTACACCTTC.

The rearrangement uses TRBV5-1 and TRBJ1-1, with 9 positions matching TRBD1. The junction had 7 bases not matched to a gene; V was cut back by 7 bases and J by 0 bases. Germline CDR1 reads SGHRS; CDR2 reads YFSETQ. The CDR3 consists of 15 residues. This chain's CDR3 is CASHWTGELNTEAFF. The CDR3 nucleotides read TGCGCCAGCCACTGGACAGGGGAATTGAACACTGAAGCTTTCTTT.

The chain uses TRBV18 and TRBJ2-1, with D hard to call. CDR1 and CDR2 from the germline V gene are KGHSH and LQKENI. The V end was cut by 2 bases, the J end by 8 bases, with 13 bases between. There are 14 residues in the CDR3. CDR3: CASSPWNRPDEQFF. Here the CDR3 DNA reads TGTGCCAGCTCACCATGGAACAGACCCGATGAGCAGTTCTTC.

The CDR3 region has the DNA TGTGCCAGCTCACCACCGGCCCTCAGGGGGGAGAGCACAGATACGCAGTATTTT. Protein sequence: CASSPPALRGESTDTQYF. The gene calls are TRBV18 and TRBJ2-3; possibly TRBD1 for D (7 bases). V was trimmed by 0 bases and J by 0 bases, leaving 16 bases between them. The CDR3 is made up of 18 amino acids. Germline CDR1 KGHSH, CDR2 LQKENI.

This clone was counted only a few times. The J gene is TRBJ2-7, the V gene TRBV19; the D call may be TRBD1 or TRBD2 (5 bases each). Germline V gene lookup returns CDR1 LNHDA and CDR2 SQIVND (reference sequence). The CDR3 is made up of 13 amino acids. CDR3 coding DNA: TGTGCTTCCCTGGGGGAGAGTTGTTACGAGCAGTACTTC. Translated: CASLGESCYEQYF.

V and J are TRBV19 and TRBJ2-3, with TRBD2 matching over 9 bases. Germline V gene sequence: CDR1 LNHDA, CDR2 SQIVND (reference sequence). This CDR3 has 17 residues. The V segment lost 5 bases and the J segment 3 bases; nucleotides outside the gene matches: 12. CDR3 protein: CASSPESLAGKTDTQYF. The CDR3 DNA sequence: TGTGCCAGTAGTCCAGAGAGCCTAGCGGGAAAGACAGATACGCAGTATTTT. The full variable domain, rest sourced from reference TRBV19 and TRBJ2-3, is DGGITQSPKYLFRKEGQNVTLSCEQNLNHDAMYWYRQDPGQGLRLIYYSQIVNDFQKGDIAEGYSVSREKKESFPLTVTSAQKNPTAFYLCASSPESLAGKTDTQYFGPGTRLTVL.

V is TRBV28 and J is TRBJ1-6; weak D call: TRBD1 (5 bases). Germline CDR1 and CDR2: MDHEN and SYDVKM. CDR3 length: 12 residues. Trimming shortened V by 8 bases and J by 7 bases, and 9 bases separated the two germline ends. The CDR3 spells CASGEGNSPLHF. The CDR3 bases are TGTGCCAGCGGGGAGGGGAATTCACCCCTCCACTTT.

The genes are TRBV7-6 and TRBJ2-1; 7 nucleotides agree with TRBD1. CDR1 and CDR2 from the germline V gene are SGHVS and FNYEAQ. This CDR3 has 15 amino acids. V lost 5 bases, J lost 3 bases, and 7 bases stayed unmatched. The CDR3 spells CASSPGPGGYNEQFF. The DNA for the CDR3 is TGTGCCAGCAGCCCAGGTCCAGGGGGCTACAATGAGCAGTTCTTC. The complete variable domain, with remaining parts taken from reference TRBV7-6 and TRBJ2-1, reads GAGVSQSPRYKVTKRGQDVALRCDPISGHVSLYWYRQALGQGPEFLTYFNYEAQQDKSGLPNDRFSAERPEGSISTLTIQRTEQRDSAMYRCASSPGPGGYNEQFFGPGTRLTVL.